These 31 T cell receptor beta chains came from one sample sequenced in a study of cytomegalovirus exposure and HLA in healthy donors. Researchers ran the PCR with 60 Vbeta and 13 Jbeta primers. Here immunoSEQ multiplex PCR was the method, and the copy in TCRdb shows in-frame clones only, minus some. The sample has some 91,000 clones; under 80% are singletons. Sequencing input: PBMCs. All receptors come from a man in his forties in good health and CMV-seropositive.

This clone has a handful of counts. V is TRBV19 and J is TRBJ1-3; unclear D gene. The V gene's germline CDR1 is LNHDA and CDR2 SQIVND (reference sequence). V was clipped by 9 bases and J by 0 bases, with 15 bases between them. This CDR3 region has 15 residues. The chain's CDR3 is CASRHPRRSGNTIYF. The CDR3, as DNA: TGTGCCAGCCGACACCCACGGCGCTCTGGAAACACCATATATTTT.

The rearrangement links TRBV1 to TRBJ2-7; the table's D call TRBD1 went unverified against the DNA. TRBV1 is a known pseudogene. The CDR3 totals 14 residues. The CDR3 sequence is CTSSQGGQAYEQYF. CDR3 coding DNA: TGCACCAGCAGCCAAGGGGGACAGGCATACGAGCAGTACTTC.

This clone appeared once. The chain recombines TRBV7-9 with TRBJ1-5; D remains ambiguous. CDR1 and CDR2 from the germline V gene are SEHNR and FQNEAQ (reference sequence). Trimming took off 1 base at V and 4 bases at J, with 11 bases between the two ends. The CDR3 loop spans 15 amino acids. CDR3 residues: CASSLDGRLNQPQHF. The CDR3 coding sequence is TGTGCCAGCAGCTTAGACGGTCGATTGAATCAGCCCCAGCATTTT.

This clone occurred a few times. The V and J genes are TRBV10-3 and TRBJ1-2; 8 positions match TRBD1. The CDR3 totals 14 residues. Germline values: CDR1 ENHRY, CDR2 SYGVKD. The ends lost 5 bases at V and 3 bases at J; junction bases unmatched: 5. CDR3 DNA: TGTGCCATCAGTCCCCAACAGGGGGACTATGGCTACACCTTC. Its translation: CAISPQQGDYGYTF.

This rearrangement joins TRBV19 to TRBJ2-5; TRBD2 aligns across 11 bases. CDR3 length: 17 amino acids. Germline-derived CDR1 and CDR2 are LNHDA and SQIVND (reference sequence). V trimming: 3 bases; J trimming: 2 bases; junction bases outside the gene matches: 8. The CDR3 spells CASSILLAGGSQETQYF. The CDR3 nucleotides read TGTGCCAGTAGTATTCTCCTAGCGGGGGGATCTCAAGAGACCCAGTACTTC.

The rearrangement links TRBV15 to TRBJ2-5; TRBD2 matches at 8 bases. V was clipped by 2 bases and J by 0 bases; unmatched bases: 2. The germline V gene encodes CDR1 LNHNV and CDR2 YYDKDF (reference sequence). This CDR3 spans 15 amino acids. The DNA for the CDR3 is TGTGCCACCAGCAGACTTAGCGGGGACCAAGAGACCCAGTACTTC. It encodes CATSRLSGDQETQYF.

The chain couples TRBV7-8 to TRBJ1-2; D remains unclear. V lost 0 bases to trimming and J lost 4 bases, with 9 bases between them. The CDR3 is 14 residues long. CDR1 and CDR2 from the germline V gene are SGHVS and FQNEAQ. For the CDR3, the DNA is TGTGCCAGCAGCTTAGCGCTAAGTCCCTATGGCTACACCTTC. This encodes CASSLALSPYGYTF.

The chain links TRBV27 to TRBJ1-4; D not certain. This CDR3 has 12 amino acids. The germline V gene encodes CDR1 MNHEY and CDR2 SMNVEV (reference sequence). V was cut by 2 bases and J by 7 bases, with 5 bases left in between. CDR3 sequence reads: CASSLIGEKLFF. The DNA for the CDR3 is TGTGCCAGCAGTTTAATCGGTGAAAAACTGTTTTTT. Combining the CDR3 with reference TRBV27 and TRBJ1-4 gives the whole variable domain EAQVTQNPRYLITVTGKKLTVTCSQNMNHEYMSWYRQDPGLGLRQIYYSMNVEVTDKGDVPEGYKVSRKEKRNFPLILESPSPNQTSLYFCASSLIGEKLFFGSGTQLSVL.

The chain uses TRBV28 and TRBJ2-2; 8 positions match TRBD2. This CDR3 spans 14 amino acids. The ends lost 7 bases at V and 5 bases at J; junction bases unmatched: 6. Germline CDR1 MDHEN, CDR2 SYDVKM. The CDR3 DNA reads as TGTGCCAGCACCATCGGGGGGGGGACCGGGGAGCTGTTTTTT. It specifies CASTIGGGTGELFF.

This clone was counted once. This sample includes further DNA sequences coding for the same CDR3. This chain uses TRBV18 with TRBJ1-2; D is undetermined. The CDR3 sequence is 11 residues long. V was trimmed by 5 bases and J by 5 bases, leaving 6 bases between them. Looked up from germline, CDR1 is KGHSH and CDR2 is LQKENI. The CDR3 is CASSTEYGYTF. The DNA for the CDR3 is TGTGCCAGCTCAACGGAGTATGGCTACACCTTC.

This clone was recorded once. The chain is built from TRBV6-5 and TRBJ2-5; D is possibly TRBD1 (5 bases). Germline values: CDR1 MNHEY, CDR2 SVGAGI. The CDR3 is 14 residues long. The V end was cut by 7 bases, the J end by 1 base, with 13 bases between. This chain's CDR3 is CASKLRRGQETQYF. The CDR3 DNA is TGTGCCAGCAAGTTACGAAGGGGCCAAGAGACCCAGTACTTC.

This clone was picked up a small number of times. This chain uses TRBV18 with TRBJ2-3; 8 bases are a match to TRBD1. With V trimmed by 1 base and J by 0 bases, 6 bases remained unmatched. There are 17 residues in the CDR3. Germline V CDR1 and CDR2: KGHSH, LQKENI. Here the CDR3 reads CASSPQPQGASTDTQYF. CDR3 in DNA: TGTGCCAGCTCACCACAACCTCAGGGGGCTAGCACAGATACGCAGTATTTT.

This chain connects TRBV7-2 to TRBJ2-7; 10 positions agree with TRBD2. The ends lost 0 bases at V and 3 bases at J; junction bases unmatched: 2. The V gene's germline CDR1 is SGHTA and CDR2 FQGNSA. The CDR3 is 15 amino acids. This CDR3 reads CASSLAASGSYEQYF. The CDR3 coding sequence is TGTGCCAGCAGCTTAGCGGCTAGCGGGAGCTACGAGCAGTACTTC.

The V and J genes are TRBV19 and TRBJ2-5; D remains unclear. Germline-derived CDR1 and CDR2 are LNHDA and SQIVND (reference sequence). The CDR3 covers 13 residues. V lost 3 bases and J 4 bases, leaving 9 bases between the germline ends. The CDR3 coding sequence is TGTGCCAGTAGTATTGGTCTACCAGAGACCCAGTACTTC. This translates into CASSIGLPETQYF. Drawing the rest from reference TRBV19 and TRBJ2-5, the complete variable domain is DGGITQSPKYLFRKEGQNVTLSCEQNLNHDAMYWYRQDPGQGLRLIYYSQIVNDFQKGDIAEGYSVSREKKESFPLTVTSAQKNPTAFYLCASSIGLPETQYFGPGTRLLVL.

This clone was recorded only once. The chain is built from TRBV4-3 and TRBJ2-3; 8 bases map to TRBD2. Unmatched junction bases numbered 8, after V lost 1 base and J lost 2 bases. Germline V CDR1 and CDR2: LGHNA, YSLEER. CDR3 size: 17 residues. CDR3 nucleotide sequence: TGCGCCAGCAGCCAAGTGGGACTAGTGGGGAACACAGATACGCAGTATTTT. Translated: CASSQVGLVGNTDTQYF.

The chain uses TRBV2 and TRBJ2-2; 9 bases are a match to TRBD1. Trimming at V came to 6 bases and at J to 3 bases, leaving 8 bases not matched to a gene. CDR3 size: 16 residues. Germline V gene sequence: CDR1 SNHLY, CDR2 FYNNEI. In DNA, the CDR3 is TGTGCCAGCAGCGCTACAGGGGGCCTGGACACCGGGGAGCTGTTTTTT. Amino acids: CASSATGGLDTGELFF.

The chain employs TRBV19 and TRBJ1-4; possible D gene TRBD1, 6 bases. This CDR3 spans 11 amino acids. V lost 7 bases to trimming and J lost 12 bases, with 12 bases between them. The germline V gene encodes CDR1 LNHDA and CDR2 SQIVND (reference sequence). The CDR3 region is CASTGAAELFF. The CDR3 nucleotides read TGTGCCAGTACAGGGGCGGCGGAACTGTTTTTT.

The rearrangement uses TRBV7-3 and TRBJ2-1, with a possible D match to TRBD2 (6 bases). The CDR3 contains 16 residues. Trimming removed 1 base from V and 0 bases from J, with 10 bases in between. Germline-derived CDR1 and CDR2 are SGHTA and FQGTGA. The CDR3 loop reads CASSLKGGASYNEQFF. In DNA form, the CDR3 reads TGTGCCAGCAGCTTAAAGGGCGGGGCCTCCTACAATGAGCAGTTCTTC.

The rearrangement joins TRBV19 to TRBJ2-1; possible D gene TRBD2, 5 bases. Germline CDR1 and CDR2: LNHDA and SQIVND (reference sequence). This CDR3 has 12 residues. V dropped 3 bases and J dropped 10 bases, with 10 bases sitting between them. The CDR3 here is CASSMFTGEQFF. The CDR3 region has the DNA TGTGCCAGTAGTATGTTCACGGGGGAGCAGTTCTTC.

V usage is TRBV15 and J usage is TRBJ2-7; D is possibly TRBD2 (6 bases). This CDR3 comprises 14 residues. Per the germline V gene, CDR1 is LNHNV and CDR2 is YYDKDF (reference sequence). V shed 5 bases and J shed 3 bases, with 14 bases lying between them. This chain's CDR3 is CATSLFGEDYEQYF. The CDR3 DNA reads TGTGCCACCAGCCTTTTCGGGGAGGACTACGAGCAGTACTTC.

V usage is TRBV15 and J usage is TRBJ1-2; 8 bases align to TRBD1. With 0 bases clipped from V and 7 bases from J, the junction kept 7 bases outside the gene matches. The CDR3 totals 15 residues. Germline lookup yields CDR1 LNHNV and CDR2 YYDKDF (reference sequence). CDR3 protein: CATSRDMATGGGYTF. CDR3 coding DNA: TGTGCCACCAGCAGAGATATGGCAACAGGGGGTGGCTACACCTTC.

The rearrangement links TRBV19 to TRBJ1-1; D is unclear. Germline V lookup: CDR1 LNHDA, CDR2 SQIVND (reference sequence). This CDR3 is 15 amino acids long. The V gene lost 11 bases and the J gene lost 4 bases, with 23 bases spanning the gap. The chain's CDR3 is CASLSRGSPPTEAFF. The CDR3 bases are TGTGCCTCCCTCTCCCGGGGTTCCCCCCCCACTGAAGCTTTCTTT.

The chain has TRBV27 and TRBJ2-7; D gene uncertain. The germline V and J ends were trimmed by 7 bases and 6 bases, with 19 bases remaining between them. The CDR3 is 14 residues long. CDR1 MNHEY and CDR2 SMNVEV come from the germline V gene (reference sequence). CDR3 nucleotide sequence: TGTGCCAGCATCTCGATGGCCTCGTTCTCCGAGCAGTACTTC. Encoded protein: CASISMASFSEQYF.

This sequence joins TRBV7-6 and TRBJ2-1; 9 positions agree with TRBD1. The CDR3 is 16 amino acids. V was pared by 2 bases and J by 7 bases, with 9 bases of the junction left unmatched. The germline gives CDR1 SGHVS, CDR2 FNYEAQ. The CDR3 DNA is TGTGCCAGCAGCTTAAAGAGGGGACAGGGTACAAATGAGCAGTTCTTC. This gives the protein CASSLKRGQGTNEQFF.

CDR3 protein: CASSATGREADTQYF. CDR3 nucleotides: TGTGCCAGCAGCGCGACCGGACGGGAGGCAGATACGCAGTATTTT. V and J are TRBV9 and TRBJ2-3; 7 bases map to TRBD2. V lost 3 bases, J lost 4 bases, and 8 bases stayed unmatched. The CDR3 contains 15 residues. In germline, CDR1 is SGDLS, CDR2 YYNGEE.

This clone was seen a single time. The CDR3 DNA reads TGTGCCAGCAGCCCTAGGAGCGGGGTTAGGGAGCAGTTCTTC. Translating gives CASSPRSGVREQFF. This chain links TRBV7-8 with TRBJ2-1; TRBD2 aligns across 7 bases. V was clipped by 5 bases and J by 10 bases; unmatched bases: 11. Looked up from germline, CDR1 is SGHVS and CDR2 is FQNEAQ. The CDR3 has 14 amino acids.

The chain recombines TRBV10-3 with TRBJ1-1; TRBD1 matches 7 bases. The CDR3 runs 12 residues. The junction had 0 bases not matched to a gene; V was cut back by 4 bases and J by 4 bases. Germline CDR1 reads ENHRY; CDR2 reads SYGVKD. CDR3 sequence reads: CAISGQGTEAFF. The CDR3 bases are TGTGCCATCAGTGGACAGGGCACTGAAGCTTTCTTT.

This clone was recorded once. The chain joins TRBV10-3 to TRBJ2-7; 14 bases align to TRBD2. With V trimmed by 6 bases and J by 2 bases, 6 bases remained unmatched. The CDR3 runs 16 residues. From germline, CDR1 is ENHRY and CDR2 SYGVKD. The DNA of the CDR3 is TGTGCCATCAGCGCAGGACTAGCGGGGGGCCCCTACGAGCAGTACTTC. This encodes CAISAGLAGGPYEQYF.

The chain employs TRBV27 and TRBJ1-2; D is unclear. The V and J ends lost 0 bases and 6 bases respectively, with 8 bases between them. In germline, CDR1 is MNHEY, CDR2 SMNVEV (reference sequence). The CDR3 loop spans 13 amino acids. The CDR3 loop is CASSLSEADGYTF. The DNA for the CDR3 is TGTGCCAGCAGTTTATCAGAGGCGGATGGCTACACCTTC.

This sequence joins TRBV21-1 and TRBJ2-5; no check of the table's D call, TRBD2, against the DNA was made. TRBV21-1 is marked as a pseudogene. The CDR3 consists of 14 residues. The CDR3 here is CASGESPLGAAQYF. The CDR3 DNA is TGTGCCTCTGGGGAGTCACCCCTGGGAGCGGCCCAGTACTTC.

This clone was found once. The CDR3 nucleotides are TGTGCCACCAGCGGACGAGGGACAGGGAATAGGGAGACCCAGTACTTC. Translation gives CATSGRGTGNRETQYF. V and J are TRBV15 and TRBJ2-5, with TRBD1 matching 9 bases. From germline, CDR1 is LNHNV and CDR2 YYDKDF (reference sequence). J gave up 5 bases and V 5 bases, and 12 bases lay outside the gene matches. This CDR3 has 16 amino acids.